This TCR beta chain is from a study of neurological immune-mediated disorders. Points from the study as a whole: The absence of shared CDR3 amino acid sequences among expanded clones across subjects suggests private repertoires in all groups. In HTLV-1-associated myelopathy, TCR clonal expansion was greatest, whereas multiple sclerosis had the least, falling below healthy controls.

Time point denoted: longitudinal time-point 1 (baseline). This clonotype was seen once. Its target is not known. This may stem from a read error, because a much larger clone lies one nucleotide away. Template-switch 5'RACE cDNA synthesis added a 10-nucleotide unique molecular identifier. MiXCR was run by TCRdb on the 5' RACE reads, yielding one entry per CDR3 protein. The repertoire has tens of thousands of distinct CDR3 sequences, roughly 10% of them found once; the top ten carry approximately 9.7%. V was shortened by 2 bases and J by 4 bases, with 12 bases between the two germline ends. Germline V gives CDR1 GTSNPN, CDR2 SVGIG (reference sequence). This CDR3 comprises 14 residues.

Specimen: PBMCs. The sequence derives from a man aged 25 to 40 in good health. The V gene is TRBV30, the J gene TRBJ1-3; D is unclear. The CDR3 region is CAWSTWSGGNTIYF. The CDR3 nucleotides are TGTGCCTGGAGTACCTGGAGCGGCGGAAACACCATATATTTT. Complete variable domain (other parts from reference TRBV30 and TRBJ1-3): SQTIHQWPATLVQPVGSPLSLECTVEGTSNPNLYWYRQAAGRGLQLLFYSVGIGQISSEVPQNLSASRPQDRQFILSSKKLLLSDSGFYLCAWSTWSGGNTIYFGEGSWLTVV.